These 32 T cell receptor beta chains share one sample of origin, sequenced in a study of CD8 T cells in Susac syndrome. cDNA came from about 0.5 to 1 ug RNA primed by random hexamers. One entry per CDR3 protein results from TCRdb running MiXCR on the immunoSEQ multiplex PCR reads. The sample has around 81,000 distinct CDR3 sequences, over 85% seen once. Sequencing was carried out using CD8+ T cells from PBMCs. The receptor source for this set is a human donor with Susac syndrome.

This rearrangement joins TRBV14 to TRBJ1-1, with D unresolved. This CDR3 region has 13 residues. Trimming took 6 bases from V and 1 from J, leaving 9 bases between them. Germline values: CDR1 SGHDN, CDR2 FVKESK. Here the CDR3 reads CASRSLGNTEAFF. The CDR3 DNA is TGTGCCAGCAGGTCACTAGGGAACACTGAAGCTTTCTTT.

This sequence joins TRBV18 and TRBJ2-1, with 8 positions matching TRBD2. V was pared by 3 bases and J by 2 bases, with 3 bases of the junction left unmatched. The CDR3 is 15 residues long. Germline CDR1 reads KGHSH; CDR2 reads LQKENI. Written as DNA, the CDR3 is TGTGCCAGCTCACCTCTAGCGGGTACCTACAATGAGCAGTTCTTC. As protein: CASSPLAGTYNEQFF.

This clonotype showed up just once. This chain uses TRBV19 with TRBJ2-4; D remains ambiguous. In germline, CDR1 is LNHDA, CDR2 SQIVND (reference sequence). V dropped 1 base and J dropped 0 bases, with 10 bases sitting between them. This CDR3 is 16 amino acids long. The CDR3 reads CASSIGRSLAKNIQYF. CDR3 bases: TGTGCCAGTAGTATAGGCAGAAGCTTAGCCAAAAACATTCAGTACTTC.

This chain connects TRBV6-5 to TRBJ2-3; D assignment may be TRBD1 or TRBD2 (5 bases each). Trimming shortened V by 4 bases and J by 4 bases, and 21 bases separated the two germline ends. Per the germline V gene, CDR1 is MNHEY and CDR2 is SVGAGI. CDR3 length: 17 amino acids. The CDR3 loop is CASSSGTDLWGPDTQYF. The CDR3 DNA reads TGTGCCAGCAGTTCAGGGACGGACTTATGGGGTCCAGATACGCAGTATTTT.

The chain carries TRBV19 and TRBJ1-1, with unresolved D. The ends were cut back, 6 bases at V and 5 bases at J, with 10 bases in the middle. This CDR3 is 12 amino acids long. From germline, CDR1 is LNHDA and CDR2 SQIVND (reference sequence). The chain's CDR3 is CASSQHLTEAFF. Here the CDR3 DNA reads TGTGCCAGTAGCCAACATCTGACTGAAGCTTTCTTT.

This chain uses TRBV20-1 with TRBJ2-3; TRBD2 aligns across 7 bases. Unmatched junction bases numbered 9, after V lost 4 bases and J lost 5 bases. CDR1 DFQATT and CDR2 SNEGSKA come from the germline V gene (reference sequence). The CDR3 covers 14 residues. CDR3 nucleotide sequence: TGCAGTGCTATCACTATAGCGGGTGGAGATACGCAGTATTTT. Amino acid sequence: CSAITIAGGDTQYF.

The V call is TRBV30, the J call TRBJ1-1; 7 nucleotides agree with TRBD1. CDR1 GTSNPN and CDR2 SVGIG come from the germline V gene (reference sequence). The trim removed 1 base at V and 4 bases at J, leaving 6 bases unmatched. The CDR3 sequence is 14 residues long. This CDR3 reads CAWSEGRGGTEAFF. The CDR3 nucleotides read TGTGCCTGGAGTGAAGGCAGGGGGGGCACTGAAGCTTTCTTT. The full variable domain, with the rest looked up from reference TRBV30 and TRBJ1-1, is SQTIHQWPATLVQPVGSPLSLECTVEGTSNPNLYWYRQAAGRGLQLLFYSVGIGQISSEVPQNLSASRPQDRQFILSSKKLLLSDSGFYLCAWSEGRGGTEAFFGQGTRLTVV.

This chain connects TRBV19 to TRBJ1-5, with a possible D match to TRBD1 (6 bases). The V gene's germline CDR1 is LNHDA and CDR2 SQIVND (reference sequence). Deletions cut 4 bases from V and 0 bases from J, with 13 bases between. CDR3 length: 16 amino acids. CDR3 coding DNA: TGTGCCAGTAGTACTCCGACAGGATATAGCAATCAGCCCCAGCATTTT. As protein: CASSTPTGYSNQPQHF.

V is TRBV28 and J is TRBJ2-1; 7 positions match TRBD2. CDR1 is MDHEN and CDR2 is SYDVKM in the germline V gene. The trim removed 7 bases at V and 4 bases at J, leaving 16 bases unmatched. There are 17 residues in the CDR3. The CDR3 here is CASTTKKAGLQYNEQFF. The DNA for the CDR3 is TGTGCCAGCACCACCAAGAAAGCGGGACTACAATACAATGAGCAGTTCTTC.

V is TRBV9 and J is TRBJ2-1; D tentatively fits TRBD1 or TRBD2 (5 bases each). There are 15 residues in the CDR3. Per the germline V gene, CDR1 is SGDLS and CDR2 is YYNGEE. V gave up 0 bases and J gave up 1 base, with 8 bases separating them. DNA of the CDR3: TGTGCCAGCAGCGTAGCCGGGGCTTCCTACAATGAGCAGTTCTTC. Residues: CASSVAGASYNEQFF.

CDR3 in DNA: TGTGCCAGTCTAGCGGGGTACGCCTCTGGGGCCAACGTCCTGACTTTC. Its translation is CASLAGYASGANVLTF. The rearrangement links TRBV27 to TRBJ2-6; 9 nucleotides align to TRBD2. J lost 0 bases, V lost 9 bases, and 6 bases had no gene match. The length of the CDR3 is 16 residues. The germline V gene has CDR1 MNHEY and CDR2 SMNVEV (reference sequence).

The chain employs TRBV6-5 and TRBJ2-7, with D maybe TRBD2 (6 bases). Per the germline V gene, CDR1 is MNHEY and CDR2 is SVGAGI. Trimming cost V 2 bases and J 3 bases, with 11 bases left between them. There are 14 residues in the CDR3. CDR3 nucleotides: TGTGCCAGCAGTTACGGGGGGAGCCACTACGAGCAGTACTTC. Translation gives CASSYGGSHYEQYF.

This chain connects TRBV7-9 to TRBJ1-2; perhaps TRBD1 as D (5 bases). Per the germline V gene, CDR1 is SEHNR and CDR2 is FQNEAQ (reference sequence). This CDR3 has 16 amino acids. V shed 2 bases and J shed 1 base, with 14 bases lying between them. The CDR3 DNA reads TGTGCCAGCAGCTTAAGCATGGCAGGGAATAACTATGGCTACACCTTC. It encodes CASSLSMAGNNYGYTF.

The chain is built from TRBV12-3 or TRBV12-4 and TRBJ1-3; D gene uncertain. Trimming took off 7 bases at V and 2 bases at J, with 6 bases between the two ends. This CDR3 is built from 12 residues. The CDR3 sequence: CASNVPGNTIYF. CDR3 DNA: TGTGCCAGCAACGTCCCTGGAAACACCATATATTTT.

V usage is TRBV15 and J usage is TRBJ1-2, with D perhaps TRBD1 (5 bases). Trimming removed 4 bases at V and 2 bases at J, with 11 bases between. Germline V gene lookup returns CDR1 LNHNV and CDR2 YYDKDF (reference sequence). The CDR3 has 14 amino acids. CDR3 amino acids: CATSTGTLNYGYTF. The CDR3 nucleotides are TGTGCCACCAGCACCGGGACGCTAAACTATGGCTACACCTTC.

V is TRBV4-2 and J is TRBJ2-7; TRBD2 is a possible D gene (6 bases). V lost 0 bases and J 4 bases, leaving 7 bases between the germline ends. The CDR3 length is 13 residues. Germline V gene data show CDR1 as LGHNA and CDR2 as YNFKEQ. The CDR3 region has the DNA TGTGCCAGCAGCCAAGAAGGGAGGTACGAGCAGTACTTC. Translating it yields CASSQEGRYEQYF.

The chain employs TRBV5-1 and TRBJ2-7; a weak D match, TRBD1 (5 bases). This CDR3 has 14 residues. The germline V and J ends were trimmed by 6 bases and 7 bases, with 20 bases remaining between them. Germline V CDR1 and CDR2: SGHRS, YFSETQ. The CDR3 DNA follows: TGCGCCAGCAATCTGGCTGACAGCTTCAAGGAGCAGTACTTC. Amino acids: CASNLADSFKEQYF.

This clonotype was found a few times. The CDR3: CASSTTDTQYF. In DNA, the CDR3 is TGTGCCAGCAGTACCACAGATACGCAGTATTTT. The chain links TRBV6-5 to TRBJ2-3, with D unclear. Trimming pared 5 bases from V and 2 bases from J, leaving 2 bases between. The CDR3 runs 11 residues. Germline CDR1 is MNHEY and CDR2 is SVGAGI.

V gene TRBV4-1 combines with J gene TRBJ2-3; D not resolved. V shed 1 base and J shed 8 bases, with 19 bases lying between them. This CDR3 region has 16 residues. CDR1 is MGHRA and CDR2 is YSYEKL in the germline V gene. The CDR3 reads CASSQGADERGLTQYF. The DNA for the CDR3 is TGCGCCAGCAGCCAAGGTGCAGATGAGCGCGGTCTTACGCAGTATTTT.

The rearrangement links TRBV3-1 to TRBJ2-3; D is ambiguous. In germline, CDR1 is LGHDT, CDR2 YNNKEL (reference sequence). V lost 0 bases, J lost 2 bases, and 6 bases lay in between. This CDR3 is built from 14 residues. The CDR3 reads CASSQEWDTDTQYF. The CDR3 region has the DNA TGTGCCAGCAGCCAAGAGTGGGACACAGATACGCAGTATTTT.

CDR3 residues: CAWSGEKLRLFF. The CDR3, as DNA: TGTGCCTGGAGTGGAGAAAAATTACGGCTGTTTTTT. This rearrangement joins TRBV30 to TRBJ1-4; D remains ambiguous. CDR3 length: 12 residues. CDR1 is GTSNPN and CDR2 is SVGIG in the germline V gene (reference sequence). V dropped 1 base and J dropped 14 bases, with 14 bases sitting between them.

The genes are TRBV19 and TRBJ2-5; D call uncertain. Trimming took 6 bases from V and 5 from J, leaving 22 bases between them. Germline V lookup: CDR1 LNHDA, CDR2 SQIVND (reference sequence). This CDR3 is built from 16 residues. The CDR3 DNA sequence: TGTGCCAGTAGGGCTACAGAATCCCCAACAAGGGAGACCCAGTACTTC. This codes for CASRATESPTRETQYF. Together with reference TRBV19 and TRBJ2-5, the CDR3 gives the full variable domain: DGGITQSPKYLFRKEGQNVTLSCEQNLNHDAMYWYRQDPGQGLRLIYYSQIVNDFQKGDIAEGYSVSREKKESFPLTVTSAQKNPTAFYLCASRATESPTRETQYFGPGTRLLVL.

CDR3: CASSILAGGPYNEQFF. The DNA of the CDR3 is TGTGCCAGCAGCATCCTAGCGGGAGGGCCTTACAATGAGCAGTTCTTC. V gene TRBV7-3 combines with J gene TRBJ2-1; 12 bases map to TRBD2. The germline CDR1 and CDR2 sequences are SGHTA and FQGTGA. The CDR3 consists of 16 residues. Losses at the gene ends were 5 bases for V and 4 bases for J; bases not matched to a gene: 6.

The chain links TRBV7-6 to TRBJ2-5, with 12 bases aligning to TRBD2. Germline V gene sequence: CDR1 SGHVS, CDR2 FNYEAQ. V trimming: 6 bases; J trimming: 5 bases; junction bases outside the gene matches: 16. The CDR3 has 18 residues. The CDR3 DNA reads TGTGCCAGCAGGAAATTGATGCTAGCGGGAGGGTCTGGTGAGACCCAGTACTTC. Translation gives CASRKLMLAGGSGETQYF.

The V and J genes are TRBV5-1 and TRBJ2-1; TRBD1 or TRBD2 may be the D gene (6 bases each). This CDR3 comprises 11 residues. Trimming stripped 7 bases from V and 12 bases from J, with 14 bases between. CDR1 is SGHRS and CDR2 is YFSETQ in the germline V gene. The CDR3 loop is CASGQGGGQFF. The CDR3 DNA is TGCGCCAGCGGACAAGGGGGAGGGCAGTTCTTC.

This chain connects TRBV7-2 to TRBJ2-2; D possibly corresponds to TRBD2 (5 bases). Deletions cut 1 base from V and 5 bases from J, with 5 bases between. This CDR3 region has 13 residues. Germline V gives CDR1 SGHTA, CDR2 FQGNSA. The CDR3 bases are TGTGCCAGCAGCTTAGGCGGGACCGGGGAGCTGTTTTTT. Translating it yields CASSLGGTGELFF. Variable domain in full (rest from reference TRBV7-2 and TRBJ2-2): GAGVSQSPSNKVTEKGKDVELRCDPISGHTALYWYRQSLGQGLEFLIYFQGNSAPDKSGLPSDRFSAERTGGSVSTLTIQRTQQEDSAVYLCASSLGGTGELFFGEGSRLTVL.

The chain joins TRBV7-9 to TRBJ1-2, with D perhaps TRBD1 (6 bases). Germline CDR1 SEHNR, CDR2 FQNEAQ (reference sequence). This CDR3 is 15 amino acids long. V shed 3 bases and J shed 4 bases, with 15 bases lying between them. Written as DNA, the CDR3 is TGTGCCAGCAGCTTTCCAGGGGAAACCTCCTATGGCTACACCTTC. This sequence encodes CASSFPGETSYGYTF.

This sequence joins TRBV25-1 and TRBJ1-5; possible D gene TRBD1, 6 bases. This CDR3 contains 13 residues. With 6 bases removed from V and 9 bases from J, the gap between germline ends came to 15 bases. Germline CDR1 reads MGHDK; CDR2 reads SYGVNS. CDR3: CASSARETGPQHF. The CDR3, as DNA: TGTGCCAGCAGCGCCCGGGAGACAGGGCCCCAGCATTTT.

The CDR3 protein is CASSPSQVDFSDTQYF. CDR3 nucleotide sequence: TGTGCCAGCAGTCCCTCACAGGTGGACTTTTCAGATACGCAGTATTTT. The V gene is TRBV25-1, the J gene TRBJ2-3; perhaps D is TRBD1 or TRBD2 (5 bases each). V was cut by 5 bases and J by 4 bases, with 19 bases left in between. Germline CDR1 reads MGHDK; CDR2 reads SYGVNS. This CDR3 contains 16 residues.

The chain joins TRBV24-1 to TRBJ2-1; D not resolved. Trimming stripped 5 bases from V and 8 bases from J, with 15 bases between. This CDR3 has 14 amino acids. Germline values: CDR1 KGHDR, CDR2 SFDVKD. The CDR3 spells CATSASSNFDEQFF. CDR3 DNA sequence: TGTGCCACCAGTGCGAGTTCTAATTTCGATGAGCAGTTCTTC.

The chain joins TRBV12-3 or TRBV12-4 to TRBJ2-3; D is perhaps TRBD1 (6 bases). This CDR3 has 15 residues. V was shortened by 7 bases and J by 6 bases, with 20 bases between the two germline ends. The CDR3 nucleotides read TGTGCCAGCACCCCGGGTGGACAGCTTCTGGATACGCAGTATTTT. This codes for CASTPGGQLLDTQYF.

The chain employs TRBV24-1 and TRBJ2-1; 9 bases align to TRBD1. Per germline, CDR1 KGHDR and CDR2 SFDVKD. Trimming removed 4 bases from V and 4 bases from J; junction bases left unmatched: 10. The CDR3 spans 17 residues. The CDR3 bases are TGTGCCACCAGTGACCCGACCGCCGGACAGGGGTACAATGAGCAGTTCTTC. Translating gives CATSDPTAGQGYNEQFF.